This entry lists 24 T cell receptor beta chains sequenced from one sample in a study of shared clonotypes between healthy human individuals. The repertoire was sequenced with immunoSEQ multiplex PCR; TCRdb's copy has only in-frame clones and lacks some. The table lists roughly 2.2 million clones, 90% to 95% of them singletons. What was sequenced was naive CD4+ T cells from PBMCs. As to subset: CD45RA+ positively selected. The source of these receptors is a man younger than 30 in good health. Some clones in this sample may be carry-over from other donors' samples.

This chain links TRBV7-9 with TRBJ2-7, with TRBD1 as a possible D gene (6 bases). Per the germline V gene, CDR1 is SEHNR and CDR2 is FQNEAQ (reference sequence). The CDR3 loop spans 15 amino acids. Trimming cost V 2 bases and J 2 bases, with 13 bases left between them. CDR3 protein: CASSLNRGQPYEQYF. The CDR3 DNA is TGTGCCAGCAGCTTAAATAGGGGACAACCCTACGAGCAGTACTTC. Drawing the rest from reference TRBV7-9 and TRBJ2-7, the complete variable domain is DTGVSQNPRHKITKRGQNVTFRCDPISEHNRLYWYRQTLGQGPEFLTYFQNEAQLEKSRLLSDRFSAERPKGSFSTLEIQRTEQGDSAMYLCASSLNRGQPYEQYFGPGTRLTVT.

The rearrangement links TRBV5-4 to TRBJ1-1, with a possible D match to TRBD1 (5 bases). Per the germline V gene, CDR1 is SGHNT and CDR2 is YYREEE (reference sequence). The CDR3 spans 14 residues. Trimming cost V 4 bases and J 4 bases, with 14 bases left between them. The DNA for the CDR3 is TGTGCCAGCAGCATGGAGGGGACTGGCACTGAAGCTTTCTTT. Translation gives CASSMEGTGTEAFF. The whole variable domain, filled in from reference TRBV5-4 and TRBJ1-1, reads ETGVTQSPTHLIKTRGQQVTLRCSSQSGHNTVSWYQQALGQGPQFIFQYYREEENGRGNFPPRFSGLQFPNYSSELNVNALELDDSALYLCASSMEGTGTEAFFGQGTRLTVV.

This chain joins TRBV9 and TRBJ2-7; D is ambiguous. In germline, CDR1 is SGDLS, CDR2 YYNGEE. V shed 0 bases and J shed 6 bases, with 16 bases lying between them. The length of the CDR3 is 15 residues. The CDR3 DNA is TGTGCCAGCAGCGTAGCGTCTTCGTCGCTGGGCGAGCAGTACTTC. Translating gives CASSVASSSLGEQYF.

As to this clone: Other DNA sequences from this sample encode an identical CDR3 as well. The rearrangement joins TRBV6-1 to TRBJ1-5; 7 positions agree with TRBD1. This CDR3 is 14 amino acids long. Germline trimming cut 4 bases from V and 6 bases from J; bases unmatched to any gene: 6. The germline V gene encodes CDR1 MNHNS and CDR2 SASEGT. The CDR3 is CASSATGSGQPQHF. CDR3 coding DNA: TGTGCCAGCAGTGCGACAGGGTCGGGTCAGCCCCAGCATTTT.

The J gene is TRBJ1-2, the V gene TRBV30, with 10 bases identical to TRBD1. Germline lookup yields CDR1 GTSNPN and CDR2 SVGIG (reference sequence). The ends lost 2 bases at V and 8 bases at J; junction bases unmatched: 5. The CDR3 is 13 amino acids. CDR3 sequence reads: CAWSLGQGEGYTF. The CDR3 DNA reads TGTGCCTGGAGTCTCGGACAGGGGGAAGGCTACACCTTC.

The chain recombines TRBV5-8 with TRBJ2-6; TRBD1 matches at 7 bases. The CDR3 is 15 residues long. The J segment lost 2 bases and the V segment lost 4 bases, leaving 3 bases of the junction unmatched. The germline gives CDR1 SGHTS, CDR2 YDEGEE. The DNA for the CDR3 is TGTGCCAGCAGCCCCGACAGGGCTGGGGCCAACGTCCTGACTTTC. Amino acids: CASSPDRAGANVLTF.

J is TRBJ1-3 and V is TRBV14; D gene unclear. The CDR3 spans 13 residues. The germline V gene has CDR1 SGHDN and CDR2 FVKESK. Trimming took off 4 bases at V and 4 bases at J, with 8 bases between the two ends. CDR3 protein: CASSLVGGNTIYF. CDR3 DNA sequence: TGTGCCAGCAGCCTCGTGGGGGGAAACACCATATATTTT.

The rearrangement links TRBV7-2 to TRBJ2-7; the match to TRBD1 covers 9 bases. After removal of 5 bases from V and 0 bases from J, the junction contained 5 bases not matched to a gene. Germline V gives CDR1 SGHTA, CDR2 FQGNSA. The CDR3 length is 15 residues. This CDR3 is CASSPGQGHSYEQYF. CDR3 bases: TGTGCCAGCAGCCCGGGACAGGGCCACTCCTACGAGCAGTACTTC.

The chain uses TRBV5-1 and TRBJ1-2, with D perhaps TRBD1 (5 bases). Deletions cut 2 bases from V and 6 bases from J, with 14 bases between. CDR3 size: 14 residues. Germline values: CDR1 SGHRS, CDR2 YFSETQ. CDR3 DNA sequence: TGCGCCAGCAGCTTTGGCTGGGGCAGCGATGGCTACACCTTC. It codes for CASSFGWGSDGYTF.

The genes are TRBV7-2 and TRBJ1-5; D is ambiguous. Germline V gene sequence: CDR1 SGHTA, CDR2 FQGNSA. V gave up 0 bases and J gave up 3 bases, with 12 bases separating them. The CDR3 has 16 residues. CDR3 in amino acids: CASSLASWYDNQPQHF. Here the CDR3 DNA reads TGTGCCAGCAGCTTAGCTTCTTGGTACGACAATCAGCCCCAGCATTTT.

This chain joins TRBV4-2 and TRBJ2-7; TRBD2 aligns across 9 bases. The CDR3 is made up of 15 amino acids. Germline loops: CDR1 LGHNA, CDR2 YNFKEQ. V trimming: 1 base; J trimming: 5 bases; junction bases outside the gene matches: 6. CDR3 in DNA: TGTGCCAGCAGCCAAGCTAGCGGGAAAGGGGACGAGCAGTACTTC. It is translated as CASSQASGKGDEQYF.

The gene calls are TRBV7-2 and TRBJ2-3, with 7 bases identical to TRBD2. Per the germline V gene, CDR1 is SGHTA and CDR2 is FQGNSA. The CDR3 runs to 16 residues. The ends lost 8 bases at V and 13 bases at J; junction bases unmatched: 24. The CDR3 protein is CASSLGSGATGRGKYF. In DNA, the CDR3 is TGTGCCAGCTCCCTAGGGAGCGGGGCGACGGGCAGAGGGAAGTATTTT.

The V and J genes are TRBV9 and TRBJ2-1, with 9 positions matching TRBD2. Trimming cost V 4 bases and J 7 bases; bases outside gene matches: 9. The CDR3 runs 15 residues. Germline CDR1 is SGDLS and CDR2 is YYNGEE. In nucleotides, the CDR3 is TGTGCCAGCAGCCTCAAGGCGGGAGGGGAAAATGAGCAGTTCTTC. It codes for CASSLKAGGENEQFF.

This clone was recorded only once. This rearrangement joins TRBV2 to TRBJ2-2, with 7 bases that match TRBD1. CDR3 length: 15 residues. The trim removed 6 bases at V and 5 bases at J, leaving 9 bases unmatched. Germline CDR1 is SNHLY and CDR2 is FYNNEI. The CDR3 spells CASRRRDSGTGELFF. The DNA of the CDR3 is TGTGCCAGCAGAAGAAGGGACAGCGGTACCGGGGAGCTGTTTTTT.

The V gene is TRBV19, the J gene TRBJ2-7; 8 nucleotides line up with TRBD2. The ends lost 7 bases at V and 8 bases at J; junction bases unmatched: 13. The CDR3 has 14 amino acids. From germline, CDR1 is LNHDA and CDR2 SQIVND (reference sequence). CDR3 nucleotides: TGTGCCAGTACCGACCCAGGGTCGGGGGGGAAGCAGTACTTC. Translation gives CASTDPGSGGKQYF.

The CDR3 sequence is CASSVGLSSGETQYF. CDR3 DNA: TGTGCCAGCAGCGTAGGTTTGTCTAGCGGGGAGACCCAGTACTTC. The chain links TRBV9 to TRBJ2-5, with 8 bases identical to TRBD2. The J segment lost 5 bases and the V segment lost 0 bases, leaving 6 bases of the junction unmatched. The CDR3 spans 15 residues. Germline assignment: CDR1 SGDLS and CDR2 YYNGEE.

The rearrangement uses TRBV11-2 and TRBJ1-1, with no clear D. V shed 7 bases and J shed 4 bases, with 13 bases lying between them. Germline V gives CDR1 SGHAT, CDR2 FQNNGV. There are 13 residues in the CDR3. CDR3 nucleotides: TGTGCCAGCACCCTTCGAGTCGGCACTGAAGCTTTCTTT. It translates to CASTLRVGTEAFF.

Here the CDR3 DNA reads TGTGCCAGCAGCTTATACACAGGAGGGGCCTACGAGCAGTACTTC. It translates to CASSLYTGGAYEQYF. The chain carries TRBV7-9 and TRBJ2-7; D is possibly TRBD2 (6 bases). Trimming removed 2 bases from V and 2 bases from J, with 13 bases in between. This CDR3 contains 15 residues. From germline, CDR1 is SEHNR and CDR2 FQNEAQ (reference sequence).

With regard to this clone: Other DNA sequences from this sample encode an identical CDR3 as well. This sequence joins TRBV27 and TRBJ1-4, with a weak D call TRBD1 (5 bases). This CDR3 spans 13 amino acids. The germline V gene has CDR1 MNHEY and CDR2 SMNVEV (reference sequence). The ends were cut back, 3 bases at V and 8 bases at J, with 10 bases in the middle. This chain's CDR3 is CASSLRGGEKLFF. For the CDR3, the DNA is TGTGCCAGCAGTTTGCGGGGGGGAGAAAAACTGTTTTTT.

As for this clone: Other DNA sequences in this sample translate to the same CDR3. The V gene is TRBV19, the J gene TRBJ2-5; D perhaps matches TRBD1 (6 bases). This CDR3 is 14 amino acids long. Between the trimmed V and J ends, which lost 2 bases and 5 bases, there was a span of 12 bases. Germline values: CDR1 LNHDA, CDR2 SQIVND (reference sequence). The CDR3, as DNA: TGTGCCAGTAGTATAACAGGGTCAGGGGAGACCCAGTACTTC. This gives the protein CASSITGSGETQYF.

Remarks on this clone: The DNA is left out, because the CDR3 cannot be placed on it with certainty; the CDR3 is given as TCRdb lists it. The rearrangement joins TRBV7-7 to TRBJ1-4. The CDR3 length equals 22 residues, ends included. Germline lookup yields CDR1 SSHAT and CDR2 FNYEAQ (reference sequence). CDR3 region: CALVGGLCQQLRPLCTNEKLFF.

As to this clone: Other DNA sequences in the sample encode the same CDR3. In DNA form, the CDR3 reads TGTGCCAGCAGCCGCGGGAGCAACACCGGGGAGCTGTTTTTT. As protein: CASSRGSNTGELFF. The chain couples TRBV6-5 to TRBJ2-2, with 7 nucleotides matching TRBD2. The J segment lost 2 bases and the V segment lost 6 bases, leaving 3 bases of the junction unmatched. CDR3 length: 14 amino acids. CDR1 is MNHEY, CDR2 SVGAGI, per germline.

V gene TRBV15 combines with J gene TRBJ2-3, with 9 bases identical to TRBD2. J lost 4 bases, V lost 9 bases, and 5 bases had no gene match. This CDR3 is 13 amino acids long. Germline-derived CDR1 and CDR2 are LNHNV and YYDKDF (reference sequence). The CDR3 DNA reads TGTGCCACTAGCGGGAGCAGTGCAGATACGCAGTATTTT. As protein: CATSGSSADTQYF. Using reference TRBV15 and TRBJ2-3 for the parts outside the CDR3, the full variable domain is DAMVIQNPRYQVTQFGKPVTLSCSQTLNHNVMYWYQQKSSQAPKLLFHYYDKDFNNEADTPDNFQSRRPNTSFCFLDIRSPGLGDTAMYLCATSGSSADTQYFGPGTRLTVL.

This chain uses TRBV5-4 with TRBJ2-2; perhaps TRBD1 as D (7 bases). This CDR3 has 15 amino acids. Germline V gene lookup returns CDR1 SGHNT and CDR2 YYREEE (reference sequence). V lost 9 bases and J 6 bases, leaving 21 bases between the germline ends. CDR3 protein: CATGGLTGVSGELFF. Here the CDR3 DNA reads TGTGCCACAGGGGGGTTAACAGGGGTCTCCGGGGAGCTGTTTTTT.